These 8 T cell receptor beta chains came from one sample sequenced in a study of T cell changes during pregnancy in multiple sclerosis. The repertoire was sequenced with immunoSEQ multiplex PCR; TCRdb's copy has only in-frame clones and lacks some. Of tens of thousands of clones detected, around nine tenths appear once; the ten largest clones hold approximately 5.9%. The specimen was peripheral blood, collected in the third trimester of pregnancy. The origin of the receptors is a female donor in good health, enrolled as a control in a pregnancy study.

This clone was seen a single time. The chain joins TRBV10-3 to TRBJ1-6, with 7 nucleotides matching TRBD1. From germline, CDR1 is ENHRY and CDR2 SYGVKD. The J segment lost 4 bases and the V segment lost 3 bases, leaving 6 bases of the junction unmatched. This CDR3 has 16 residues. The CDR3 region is CAISEGQALYNSPLHF. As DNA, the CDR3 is TGTGCCATCAGTGAAGGACAGGCGCTGTATAATTCACCCCTCCACTTT.

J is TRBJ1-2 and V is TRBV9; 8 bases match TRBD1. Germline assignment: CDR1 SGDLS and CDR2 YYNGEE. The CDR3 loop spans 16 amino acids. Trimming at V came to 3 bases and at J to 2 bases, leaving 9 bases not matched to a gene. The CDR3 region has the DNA TGTGCCAGCAGCGCATCTCCGGGACAGGCGAACTATGGCTACACCTTC. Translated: CASSASPGQANYGYTF.

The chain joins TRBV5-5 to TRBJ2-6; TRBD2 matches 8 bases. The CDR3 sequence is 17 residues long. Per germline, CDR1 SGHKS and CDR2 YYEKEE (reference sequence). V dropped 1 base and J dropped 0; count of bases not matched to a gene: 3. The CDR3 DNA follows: TGTGCCAGCAGCTTGTTAGCGGGGAGCTCTGGGGCCAACGTCCTGACTTTC. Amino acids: CASSLLAGSSGANVLTF.

The chain's CDR3 is CSVEKGVGGNTIYF. The CDR3, as DNA: TGCAGCGTTGAGAAGGGGGTGGGTGGAAACACCATATATTTT. The chain is built from TRBV29-1 and TRBJ1-3, with D maybe TRBD1 (6 bases). CDR3 length: 14 residues. Trimming took off 3 bases at V and 3 bases at J, with 12 bases between the two ends. Germline CDR1 reads SQVTM; CDR2 reads ANQGSEA.

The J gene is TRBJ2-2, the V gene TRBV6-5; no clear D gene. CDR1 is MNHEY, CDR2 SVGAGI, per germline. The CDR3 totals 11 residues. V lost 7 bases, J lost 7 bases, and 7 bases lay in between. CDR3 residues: CASTGGGELFF. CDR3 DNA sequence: TGTGCCAGCACCGGTGGCGGGGAGCTGTTTTTT.

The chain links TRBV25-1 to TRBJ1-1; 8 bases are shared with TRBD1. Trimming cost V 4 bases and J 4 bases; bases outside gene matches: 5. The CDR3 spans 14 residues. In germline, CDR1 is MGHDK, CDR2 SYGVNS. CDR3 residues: CASSVGQGGTEAFF. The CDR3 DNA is TGTGCCAGCAGTGTCGGACAGGGAGGCACTGAAGCTTTCTTT.

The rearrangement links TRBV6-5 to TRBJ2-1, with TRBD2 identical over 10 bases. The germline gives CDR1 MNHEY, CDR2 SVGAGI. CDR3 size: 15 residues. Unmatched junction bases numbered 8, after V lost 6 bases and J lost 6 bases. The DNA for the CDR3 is TGTGCCAGCAGCACCCCTAGCGGGGGCCGCAATGAGCAGTTCTTC. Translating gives CASSTPSGGRNEQFF.

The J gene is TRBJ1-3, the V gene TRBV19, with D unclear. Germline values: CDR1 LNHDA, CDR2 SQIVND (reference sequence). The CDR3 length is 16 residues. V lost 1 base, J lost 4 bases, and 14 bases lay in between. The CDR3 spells CASSIGRLTEGNTIYF. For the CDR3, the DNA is TGTGCCAGTAGTATAGGAAGACTGACGGAGGGAAACACCATATATTTT.